This T cell receptor beta chain was obtained from a study of blood T cell repertoires in COVID-19. The overall study: COVID-19 samples collected from the United States, Italy and Spain covered acute and convalescent phases. The cDNA or gDNA used as material had been derived from T cells, B-cell-depleted T cells, or PBMCs.

This CDR3 has 14 amino acids. The germline V gene encodes CDR1 SGHAT and CDR2 FQNNGV. The V end lost 7 bases, the J end lost 0 bases, and 11 bases lay between the germline ends. Sequencing was performed with immunoSEQ multiplex PCR; in TCRdb, only in-frame clones are kept and a portion is missing. The data hold 50,000 to 75,000 clones, with approximately 84% observed a single time. The TCR was taken from a man older than 75 in a cohort sampled during active COVID-19. This chain connects TRBV11-2 to TRBJ2-3; no clear D. The sample was peripheral blood. DNA of the CDR3: TGTGCCAGCACAGTGGGCAGCAGCACAGATACGCAGTATTTT. It translates to CASTVGSSTDTQYF.